The clone carrying this TCR beta chain showed up just a few times. The sample is drawn from a study of T cells in Graves' hyperthyroidism and ophthalmopathy. Template material for amplifying TCR beta CDR3 regions consisted of RNA transcripts. The study used the HTBI primer set for a first-round RT-PCR of the TCR CDR3. TCRdb reprocessed the multiplex PCR reads via MiXCR and lists one record per CDR3 protein. The sample holds about 640,000 distinct CDR3 sequences; 14% are singletons and the top ten take under 15%. The CDR3 consists of 13 residues. Trimming shortened V by 0 bases and J by 7 bases, and 7 bases separated the two germline ends. CDR1 is LGHDT and CDR2 is YNNKEL in the germline V gene (reference sequence). Exclusions: uncontrolled infection, other autoimmune disease, pregnancy, lactation.

The gene calls are TRBV3-1 and TRBJ1-5, with D hard to call. The sequence was collected from a woman aged 45-59 years with Graves' ophthalmopathy. The source material was blood. The CDR3 DNA is TGTGCCAGCAGCCAAGATCGGTTCCAGCCCCAGCATTTT. Amino acids: CASSQDRFQPQHF.